This entry lists 21 T cell receptor beta chains sequenced from one sample in a study of T cells after posttransplantation cyclophosphamide. The table came from immunoSEQ multiplex PCR; TCRdb's copy has only in-frame clones and leaves some out. Singletons are absent from the sample, which has some 31,000 clones. The sequenced sample consisted of PBMCs. These receptor sequences come from a woman in her twenties or thirties in good health and a related stem cell transplant donor.

This clone has at least ten counts. The J gene is TRBJ2-7, the V gene TRBV7-6; 8 bases map to TRBD1. The CDR3 totals 16 residues. The J segment lost 5 bases and the V segment lost 1 base, leaving 10 bases of the junction unmatched. CDR1 is SGHVS, CDR2 FNYEAQ, per germline. Written as DNA, the CDR3 is TGTGCCAGCAGCTTAGATCCCCCAGGGGGCTATAACGAGCAGTACTTC. It is translated as CASSLDPPGGYNEQYF. Full variable domain (remainder filled in from reference TRBV7-6 and TRBJ2-7): GAGVSQSPRYKVTKRGQDVALRCDPISGHVSLYWYRQALGQGPEFLTYFNYEAQQDKSGLPNDRFSAERPEGSISTLTIQRTEQRDSAMYRCASSLDPPGGYNEQYFGPGTRLTVT.

This clone came up a few times. A read error may explain this, as a much larger clone is one base away. The CDR3 DNA reads as TGCGCCAGCAACTTGGGGCAGGGGGCTAGCACCGGGGAGCTGTTTTTT. Amino acids: CASNLGQGASTGELFF. The J gene is TRBJ2-2, the V gene TRBV5-1; 8 positions match TRBD1. The germline V gene has CDR1 SGHRS and CDR2 YFSETQ. The CDR3 is made up of 16 amino acids.

V and J are TRBV9 and TRBJ2-1, with 11 positions matching TRBD2. Germline V gene lookup returns CDR1 SGDLS and CDR2 YYNGEE. J gave up 7 bases and V 3 bases, and 6 bases lay outside the gene matches. This CDR3 comprises 15 residues. In nucleotides, the CDR3 is TGTGCCAGCAGCGGTAGCGGGGGGGGTATTAATGAGCAGTTCTTC. Translation: CASSGSGGGINEQFF.

The chain combines TRBV29-1 with TRBJ2-5; possibly TRBD1 for D (5 bases). This CDR3 contains 13 residues. Germline assignment: CDR1 SQVTM and CDR2 ANQGSEA. The V and J ends lost 1 base and 5 bases respectively, with 11 bases between them. CDR3 nucleotide sequence: TGCAGCGTTGAAGGGGCAAAGGGGGAGACCCAGTACTTC. Its protein is CSVEGAKGETQYF.

In its sample, this clone was seen a few times. This chain connects TRBV11-2 to TRBJ1-2; TRBD1 aligns across 7 bases. V dropped 5 bases and J dropped 3; count of bases not matched to a gene: 12. CDR3 length: 16 residues. The germline CDR1 and CDR2 sequences are SGHAT and FQNNGV. DNA of the CDR3: TGTGCCAGCAGCCCCCTGGGAGGGGGCGATTACTATGGCTACACCTTC. This translates into CASSPLGGGDYYGYTF.

At least ten counts were recorded for this clone. The V gene is TRBV7-8, the J gene TRBJ2-1; D is undetermined. CDR3 length equals 16 residues. The V end lost 6 bases, the J end lost 6 bases, and 21 bases lay between the germline ends. Germline V CDR1 and CDR2: SGHVS, FQNEAQ. Written as DNA, the CDR3 is TGTGCCAGCAGATTCCTCCCCCGGGTGCCAAGCAATGAGCAGTTCTTC. Translating gives CASRFLPRVPSNEQFF.

This clone has a count of ten or more. One junction end disagrees with the germline gene, perhaps due to a read error. The V gene is TRBV12-3 or TRBV12-4, the J gene TRBJ1-2; D unclear. The CDR3 has 14 amino acids. CDR3 sequence reads: CASSLAGLNYGYTF. For the CDR3, the DNA is TGTGCCAGCAGTCTAGCCGGACTTAACTATGGCTACACCTTC.

This clone was detected many times. The J gene is TRBJ1-5, the V gene TRBV6-5; possible D gene TRBD1, 6 bases. V shed 2 bases and J shed 2 bases, with 13 bases lying between them. This CDR3 has 16 residues. CDR1 MNHEY and CDR2 SVGAGI come from the germline V gene. CDR3 DNA sequence: TGTGCCAGCAGTTACGGGCAGGGGAGGGGCAATCAGCCCCAGCATTTT. Translation gives CASSYGQGRGNQPQHF.

This clone was observed at least ten times. CDR3 in amino acids: CASSSRQGNYGYTF. The CDR3 region has the DNA TGTGCCAGTAGTAGCCGACAGGGCAACTATGGCTACACCTTC. The chain is built from TRBV19 and TRBJ1-2; 7 bases line up with TRBD1. The CDR3 extends over 14 amino acids. V gave up 4 bases and J gave up 2 bases; unmatched junction bases: 4. Germline V gene data show CDR1 as LNHDA and CDR2 as SQIVND (reference sequence).

This clone has just a few counts. The J gene is TRBJ2-3, the V gene TRBV6-2 or TRBV6-3; 7 bases fit TRBD2. Germline loops: CDR1 MNHEY, CDR2 SVGEGT. The CDR3 extends over 16 amino acids. The V gene end was trimmed by 5 bases and the J gene end by 0 bases; junction bases not matched to a gene: 8. CDR3 in DNA: TGTGCCAGCAGTCAGGGACTACTTTCTAGCACAGATACGCAGTATTTT. Its translation: CASSQGLLSSTDTQYF.

This clone was observed many times. This chain links TRBV6-5 with TRBJ1-1; D possibly corresponds to TRBD1 (6 bases). CDR3 length: 15 amino acids. V lost 5 bases and J 0 bases, leaving 13 bases between the germline ends. Looked up from germline, CDR1 is MNHEY and CDR2 is SVGAGI. CDR3 coding DNA: TGTGCCAGCAGTCAATATTCAGGGGTGAACACTGAAGCTTTCTTT. It is translated as CASSQYSGVNTEAFF.

This clone came up many times. The V call is TRBV6-2 or TRBV6-3, the J call TRBJ1-1; D is unresolved. Per the germline V gene, CDR1 is MNHEY and CDR2 is SVGEGT. Trimming stripped 7 bases from V and 0 bases from J, with 18 bases between. CDR3 length equals 16 residues. The CDR3 spells CASKPTYGLMNTEAFF. In DNA form, the CDR3 reads TGTGCCAGCAAACCCACGTATGGACTAATGAACACTGAAGCTTTCTTT.

The V call is TRBV7-2, the J call TRBJ2-7; TRBD2 agrees at 7 bases. This CDR3 has 15 amino acids. Trimming took 2 bases from V and 4 from J; bases not matched to a gene: 8. CDR1 and CDR2 (germline): SGHTA, FQGNSA. DNA for the CDR3: TGTGCCAGCAGCTTATCCAGCGGGACGGGGTACGAGCAGTACTTC. Translating gives CASSLSSGTGYEQYF.

This clone showed up many times. V gene TRBV19 combines with J gene TRBJ2-5; perhaps TRBD2 as D (5 bases). Germline V gene lookup returns CDR1 LNHDA and CDR2 SQIVND (reference sequence). This CDR3 has 13 amino acids. V gave up 4 bases and J gave up 9 bases, with 15 bases separating them. The CDR3 DNA follows: TGTGCCAGTAGTAGGTCTACGGACGGGGCCCAGTACTTC. Its translation is CASSRSTDGAQYF.

This clone was seen ten or more times. The V gene is TRBV6-2 or TRBV6-3, the J gene TRBJ1-5, with D maybe TRBD1 (5 bases). The CDR3 has 16 residues. Trimming pared 5 bases from V and 0 bases from J, leaving 14 bases between. Germline CDR1 and CDR2: MNHEY and SVGEGT. The CDR3 reads CASSVARTISNQPQHF. CDR3 DNA sequence: TGTGCCAGCAGTGTCGCTCGGACAATTAGCAATCAGCCCCAGCATTTT.

The table lists this clone with many counts. The rearrangement links TRBV6-4 to TRBJ2-1, with 11 bases identical to TRBD2. V shed 0 bases and J 5 bases; nucleotides not matched to a gene: 15. This CDR3 is built from 20 residues. Looked up from germline, CDR1 is MRHNA and CDR2 is SNTAGT. DNA for the CDR3: TGTGCCAGCAGTGACTCTTTCCTAGCGGGGGGAGGATTGGAGGACAATGAGCAGTTCTTC. Its protein is CASSDSFLAGGGLEDNEQFF.

The rearrangement joins TRBV25-1 to TRBJ2-1, with 12 bases lining up with TRBD2. Germline values: CDR1 MGHDK, CDR2 SYGVNS. The CDR3 is 15 amino acids. J gave up 9 bases and V 3 bases, and 6 bases lay outside the gene matches. CDR3 protein: CASSESSGGAFEQFF. DNA of the CDR3: TGTGCCAGCAGTGAGTCTAGCGGGGGGGCGTTTGAGCAGTTCTTC.

There are many counts of this clone. This chain connects TRBV19 to TRBJ1-5, with TRBD1 matching 7 bases. V shed 7 bases, J shed 2 bases, and the junction held 11 bases outside the gene matches. The CDR3 has 16 amino acids. Germline values: CDR1 LNHDA, CDR2 SQIVND (reference sequence). CDR3 sequence reads: CASTGTANMGNQPQHF. CDR3 coding DNA: TGTGCCAGTACCGGGACAGCTAATATGGGCAATCAGCCCCAGCATTTT.

This clone was picked up many times. The chain combines TRBV9 with TRBJ2-1; 8 bases map to TRBD1. The germline V gene has CDR1 SGDLS and CDR2 YYNGEE. The CDR3 runs to 15 residues. The V gene end was trimmed by 2 bases and the J gene end by 5 bases; junction bases not matched to a gene: 6. CDR3 nucleotide sequence: TGTGCCAGCAGCGTTGCCGGGACAGGTCACAATGAGCAGTTCTTC. Encoded protein: CASSVAGTGHNEQFF.

The sample holds many counts of this clone. This chain connects TRBV6-5 to TRBJ1-6; 7 bases are shared with TRBD1. Germline V CDR1 and CDR2: MNHEY, SVGAGI. The CDR3 covers 15 residues. V dropped 7 bases and J dropped 9; count of bases not matched to a gene: 12. The CDR3 DNA follows: TGTGCCAGCACCAACGGAGGGGGCCGTGGTTCACCCCTCCACTTT. This translates into CASTNGGGRGSPLHF.

This clone showed up many times. The V gene is TRBV6-1, the J gene TRBJ1-2; D perhaps matches TRBD1 (6 bases). The V end lost 10 bases, the J end lost 5 bases, and 14 bases lay between the germline ends. The CDR3 contains 12 residues. CDR1 is MNHNS and CDR2 is SASEGT in the germline V gene. The CDR3 spells CAISQGTYGYTF. The CDR3, as DNA: TGTGCCATCTCACAGGGAACATATGGCTACACCTTC.